This TCR beta chain emerged from a study of immune evolution from preneoplasia to lung adenocarcinoma. Study outcomes and limitations: Later-stage lesions seemingly showed higher T cell density and diversity than normal lung. Normal lung had the highest top T cell clone frequencies.

The V gene end was trimmed by 5 bases and the J gene end by 2 bases; junction bases not matched to a gene: 10. Germline CDR1 SGHDT, CDR2 YYEEEE. The CDR3 spans 15 residues. Between the mid-2010s and the late 2010s, patients underwent resection in Japan or China. TCRdb's table, derived via immunoSEQ multiplex PCR, lists solely in-frame clones and lacks some. This sample yields 9,500 to 10,000 clones, of which about four fifths are seen a single time; roughly 12% belongs to the top ten. About this clone itself: Its antigen remains unknown.

The rearrangement joins TRBV5-6 to TRBJ2-7, with 7 bases lining up with TRBD1. This TCR was sampled from a person older than 75 with lung adenocarcinoma. The sample consisted of FFPE lung adenocarcinoma in situ tissue. The DNA for the CDR3 is TGTGCCAGCAGGCCGACAGACAGGGAAACCTACGAGCAGTACTTC. This gives the protein CASRPTDRETYEQYF.